This is a list of T cell receptor beta chains from one sample in a study of blood T cell repertoires in COVID-19. Clones were sequenced by immunoSEQ multiplex PCR, and TCRdb holds only the in-frame ones, with some missing. The sample holds tens of thousands of clones, over 75% seen once. Sequencing used peripheral blood. These TCRs come from a woman aged 55-69 years with active COVID-19. The CDR3 runs from the conserved cysteine through the conserved F or W. A D gene is named only where the DNA matches it firmly.

D gene	CDR3 length	V gene	CDR3 protein
TRBD2	15	TRBV5-4	CASSLTSGGIDTQYF
-	15	TRBV24-1	CATSDLASYSDTQYF
TRBD1	14	TRBV28	CASSLYRTGASWFF
-	14	TRBV3-1/TRBV3-2	CASSREGGGYEQYF
-	16	TRBV5-4	CASSRGNRNGVDEQYF
-	12	TRBV11-2	CASSSPHSPLHF
TRBD2	15	TRBV4-2	CASSQRGARSYEQYF
-	13	TRBV5-1	CASSLVADSEQYF
TRBD2	16	TRBV7-2	CASTGLAGGYTGELFF
-	16	TRBV28	CASRGSQGYGTDTQYF
-	14	TRBV7-9	CASSLEGVNNEQFF
-	15	TRBV5-1	CASSLHVGGSYEQYF
TRBD2	19	TRBV6-6	CASSPSGGGALKNTGELFF
TRBD2	14	TRBV27	CASSWWGGGGELFF
-	14	TRBV30	CAWSSGLPRDTQYF
-	12	TRBV30	CAWSPRRTEAFF
-	16	TRBV27	CASSWTGSSGANVLTF
TRBD1	14	TRBV5-6	CASSLDRGNSPLHF
TRBD1	14	TRBV2	CASRYQGVTETQYF
TRBD1	15	TRBV2	CASNDRTGSNSPLHF
-	15	TRBV28	CASRMIQGYSEKLFF
-	13	TRBV7-3	CASSRAAQETQYF
-	14	TRBV5-1	CASSLDGGNYEQYF
TRBD2	14	TRBV6-5	CASSFSRGGETQYF
TRBD1	15	TRBV6-6	CASSPIDRGDEKLFF
-	13	TRBV5-1	CASSLAGTYEQYF
-	16	TRBV6-6	CASSYPPGRGDTEAFF